Presented here are 18 T cell receptor beta chains from one specimen sequenced in a study of shared clonotypes between healthy human individuals. Measured with immunoSEQ multiplex PCR; TCRdb has only the in-frame clones, and not every one. The table shows approximately 1,500,000 clones, with under 99% occurring only once. The sample was naive CD4+ T cells sorted from blood. Subset in this sample: CD45RA+ positively selected. The source of these receptors is a man aged 25 to 45 in good health.

The chain joins TRBV29-1 to TRBJ2-7, with a weak D call TRBD2 (5 bases). Germline CDR1 SQVTM, CDR2 ANQGSEA. The CDR3 has 12 amino acids. V dropped 6 bases and J dropped 2 bases, with 11 bases sitting between them. The CDR3 bases are TGCAGCGTATCAGACGGGACCTACGAGCAGTACTTC. Amino acids: CSVSDGTYEQYF.

The chain links TRBV20-1 to TRBJ2-7; TRBD1 matches 7 bases. The CDR3 has 11 residues. CDR1 and CDR2 (germline): DFQATT, SNEGSKA (reference sequence). After removal of 6 bases from V and 12 bases from J, the junction contained 11 bases not matched to a gene. In DNA, the CDR3 is TGCAGTGCCAATTTCCGGGACAGAGGGTACTTC. Protein product: CSANFRDRGYF.

V usage is TRBV9 and J usage is TRBJ2-7, with 13 bases fitting TRBD2. J gave up 7 bases and V 0 bases, and 4 bases lay outside the gene matches. There are 15 residues in the CDR3. The germline CDR1 and CDR2 sequences are SGDLS and YYNGEE. Written as DNA, the CDR3 is TGTGCCAGCAGCGTAGGGACTAGCGGGAGTGAAGAGCAGTACTTC. It translates to CASSVGTSGSEEQYF.

The V and J genes are TRBV9 and TRBJ2-1; D not certain. Germline V gene data show CDR1 as SGDLS and CDR2 as YYNGEE. V was pared by 4 bases and J by 6 bases, with 11 bases between. The CDR3 loop spans 13 amino acids. CDR3: CASSRDPGNEQFF. DNA for the CDR3: TGTGCCAGCAGCCGCGACCCCGGCAATGAGCAGTTCTTC.

The chain is built from TRBV10-3 and TRBJ2-3, with 10 nucleotides matching TRBD2. Germline-derived CDR1 and CDR2 are ENHRY and SYGVKD. V was pared by 10 bases and J by 4 bases, with 17 bases of the junction left unmatched. The length of the CDR3 is 17 residues. This CDR3 is CATAMRTSGKTSDTQYF. CDR3 bases: TGTGCCACCGCGATGAGAACTAGCGGGAAGACTTCAGATACGCAGTATTTT.

The chain employs TRBV5-1 and TRBJ2-7, with 7 bases identical to TRBD1. V shed 3 bases and J 2 bases; nucleotides not matched to a gene: 5. This CDR3 is 14 amino acids long. Germline V lookup: CDR1 SGHRS, CDR2 YFSETQ. In DNA, the CDR3 is TGCGCCAGCAGCTGGACAGGCCTCACCTACGAGCAGTACTTC. This translates into CASSWTGLTYEQYF.

V usage is TRBV11-2 and J usage is TRBJ1-1, with D possibly TRBD1 on 6 matching bases. From germline, CDR1 is SGHAT and CDR2 FQNNGV. There are 15 residues in the CDR3. With 2 bases removed from V and 5 bases from J, the gap between germline ends came to 15 bases. This chain's CDR3 is CASSLYTGAGTEAFF. Here the CDR3 DNA reads TGTGCCAGCAGCTTATACACGGGGGCCGGAACTGAAGCTTTCTTT.

The chain has TRBV7-9 and TRBJ2-1; 8 bases agree with TRBD2. Germline CDR1 is SEHNR and CDR2 is FQNEAQ (reference sequence). V lost 2 bases to trimming and J lost 11 bases; unmatched junction nucleotides: 8. This CDR3 comprises 14 residues. The CDR3 DNA sequence: TGTGCCAGCAGCTTAATCTGGACTAGCTCTAAGCAGTTCTTC. It encodes CASSLIWTSSKQFF. The full variable domain, its missing parts supplied by reference TRBV7-9 and TRBJ2-1, is DTGVSQNPRHKITKRGQNVTFRCDPISEHNRLYWYRQTLGQGPEFLTYFQNEAQLEKSRLLSDRFSAERPKGSFSTLEIQRTEQGDSAMYLCASSLIWTSSKQFFGPGTRLTVL.

V usage is TRBV4-2 and J usage is TRBJ2-7; the match to TRBD2 covers 11 bases. CDR1 is LGHNA and CDR2 is YNFKEQ in the germline V gene. The CDR3 has 15 amino acids. V dropped 2 bases and J dropped 4; count of bases not matched to a gene: 4. Written as DNA, the CDR3 is TGTGCCAGCAGCCAACAAGGGACTAGCGGATACGAGCAGTACTTC. The encoded protein is CASSQQGTSGYEQYF.

The chain links TRBV27 to TRBJ2-3, with unresolved D. Deletions cut 2 bases from V and 1 base from J, with 4 bases between. Per the germline V gene, CDR1 is MNHEY and CDR2 is SMNVEV (reference sequence). The CDR3 is 13 residues long. CDR3: CASSLDRTDTQYF. CDR3 in DNA: TGTGCCAGCAGTTTAGATCGCACAGATACGCAGTATTTT.

J is TRBJ2-3 and V is TRBV2, with 12 bases that match TRBD1. J lost 1 base, V lost 4 bases, and 6 bases had no gene match. The CDR3 is 17 amino acids. Germline CDR1 reads SNHLY; CDR2 reads FYNNEI. As DNA, the CDR3 is TGTGCCAGCAGTGTAAGCCGGGACAGGGGGCGCACAGATACGCAGTATTTT. This gives the protein CASSVSRDRGRTDTQYF.

J is TRBJ2-2 and V is TRBV7-2, with TRBD1 identical over 7 bases. J gave up 4 bases and V 2 bases, and 7 bases lay outside the gene matches. The germline V gene has CDR1 SGHTA and CDR2 FQGNSA. CDR3 length equals 16 residues. The chain's CDR3 is CASSLPTGRSTGELFF. For the CDR3, the DNA is TGTGCCAGCAGCTTACCGACAGGGAGATCCACCGGGGAGCTGTTTTTT.

The V gene is TRBV5-1, the J gene TRBJ1-2; 8 bases are shared with TRBD1. J gave up 2 bases and V 7 bases, and 10 bases lay outside the gene matches. CDR1 is SGHRS, CDR2 YFSETQ, per germline. The CDR3 extends over 15 amino acids. The CDR3 sequence: CASRPGQGANYGYTF. The CDR3 DNA reads TGCGCCAGCCGACCCGGACAGGGCGCAAACTATGGCTACACCTTC.

The chain combines TRBV7-2 with TRBJ1-5, with 9 nucleotides matching TRBD1. The CDR3 is 19 amino acids. J gave up 0 bases and V 4 bases, and 13 bases lay outside the gene matches. The germline V gene encodes CDR1 SGHTA and CDR2 FQGNSA. CDR3 coding DNA: TGTGCCAGCAGCTCCAGCCGGGGGGACAGGGCTCTTAGCAATCAGCCCCAGCATTTT. This translates into CASSSSRGDRALSNQPQHF.

The chain employs TRBV2 and TRBJ2-1; D is unclear. V was pared by 7 bases and J by 9 bases, with 13 bases between. CDR3 length: 12 residues. Germline values: CDR1 SNHLY, CDR2 FYNNEI. DNA of the CDR3: TGTGCCAGCATCCCCGCCAGCACTGAGCAGTTCTTC. This encodes CASIPASTEQFF.

This clone appeared a few times. The rearrangement links TRBV19 to TRBJ2-2; 13 bases fit TRBD2. Germline CDR1 LNHDA, CDR2 SQIVND (reference sequence). CDR3 size: 16 residues. The trim removed 7 bases at V and 0 bases at J, leaving 2 bases unmatched. CDR3 sequence: CASIGLAGANTGELFF. The CDR3 DNA reads TGTGCCAGTATCGGACTAGCGGGAGCGAACACCGGGGAGCTGTTTTTT.

This clone was detected only once. The chain recombines TRBV5-1 with TRBJ1-4; 7 bases map to TRBD1. V dropped 4 bases and J dropped 7; count of bases not matched to a gene: 10. The germline V gene encodes CDR1 SGHRS and CDR2 YFSETQ. The CDR3 is 15 amino acids. The CDR3 protein is CASSVGTQGGEKLFF. The CDR3 bases are TGCGCCAGCAGCGTCGGGACTCAGGGGGGTGAAAAACTGTTTTTT.

The rearrangement uses TRBV29-1 and TRBJ2-7; D gene ambiguous. The CDR3 is 12 amino acids. Per germline, CDR1 SQVTM and CDR2 ANQGSEA. As DNA, the CDR3 is TGCAGGAACAAGGGCGGCCGCTACGAGCAGTACTTC. Amino acid sequence: CRNKGGRYEQYF.